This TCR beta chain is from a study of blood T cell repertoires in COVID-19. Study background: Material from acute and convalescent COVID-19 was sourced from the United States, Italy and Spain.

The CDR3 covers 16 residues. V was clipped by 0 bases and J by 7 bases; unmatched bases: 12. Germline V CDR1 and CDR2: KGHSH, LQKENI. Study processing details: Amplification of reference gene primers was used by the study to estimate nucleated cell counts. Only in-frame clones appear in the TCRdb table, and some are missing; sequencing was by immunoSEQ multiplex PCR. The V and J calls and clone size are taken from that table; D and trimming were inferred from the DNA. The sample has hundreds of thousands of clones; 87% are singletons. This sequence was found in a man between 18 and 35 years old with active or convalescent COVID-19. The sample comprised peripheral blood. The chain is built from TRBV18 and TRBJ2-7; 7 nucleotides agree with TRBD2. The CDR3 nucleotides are TGTGCCAGCTCACCACCGGGAGCTACCGGGGGGAGGGAGCAGTACTTC. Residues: CASSPPGATGGREQYF. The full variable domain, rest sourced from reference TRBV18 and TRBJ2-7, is NAGVMQNPRHLVRRRGQEARLRCSPMKGHSHVYWYRQLPEEGLKFMVYLQKENIIDESGMPKERFSAEFPKEGPSILRIQQVVRGDSAAYFCASSPPGATGGREQYFGPGTRLTVT.